In this sample, the clone carrying this TCR beta chain turned up a few times. Its cognate antigen is unknown. Original processing notes: A distant-metastasis classifier for papillary thyroid cancer was built using CDR3 differences across clinicopathological groups. With MiXCR, TCRdb called clones anew from the PCR reads. The V and J calls and clone size are TCRdb's, not the authors'. The sample contains 23,000 or so clones, 28% of which appear only once. These data come from a study of metastatic and nonmetastatic thyroid tumors. Study as a whole: Across peripheral blood and tumor or nodule tissue samples taken from malignant and benign thyroid patients, the repertoires were compared with one another. General observations from the study: Patients with malignant thyroid tumors reportedly had significantly higher TCR beta diversity than those with benign nodules, in blood and tumor.

This CDR3 contains 13 residues. Germline V gene data show CDR1 as MNHEY and CDR2 as SMNVEV (reference sequence). The V end was cut by 5 bases, the J end by 6 bases, with 14 bases between. Patients had received no treatment of any kind before thyroid surgery. The sequenced sample consisted of tumor tissue. The rearrangement joins TRBV27 to TRBJ2-7, with a tentative D call TRBD1 (5 bases). This sequence originates from a male donor with papillary thyroid cancer or a benign thyroid nodule (not recorded which). Some clones in this sample may be carry-over from other donors' samples. CDR3 region: CASSVTGSGEQYF. In DNA form, the CDR3 reads TGTGCCAGCAGTGTAACAGGATCGGGCGAGCAGTACTTC.